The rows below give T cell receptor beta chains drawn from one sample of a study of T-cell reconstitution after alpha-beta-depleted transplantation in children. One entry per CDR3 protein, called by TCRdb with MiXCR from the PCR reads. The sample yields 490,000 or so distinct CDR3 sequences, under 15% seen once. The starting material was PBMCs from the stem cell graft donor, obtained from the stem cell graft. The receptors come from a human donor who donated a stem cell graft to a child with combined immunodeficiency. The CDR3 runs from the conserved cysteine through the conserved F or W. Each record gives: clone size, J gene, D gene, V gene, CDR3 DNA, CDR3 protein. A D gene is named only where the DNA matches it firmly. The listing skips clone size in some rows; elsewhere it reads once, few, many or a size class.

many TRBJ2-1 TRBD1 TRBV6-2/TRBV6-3 TGTGCCAGCAGTTACGCCCCGGACAGGGTCAACAATGAGCAGTTCTTC CASSYAPDRVNNEQFF
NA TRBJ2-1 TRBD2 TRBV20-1 TGCAGTGCAACCGGGACTAGCGGGATCAATCAGCAGTTCTTC CSATGTSGINQQFF
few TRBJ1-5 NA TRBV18 TGTGCCAGCTCACCGCAAGGAGACAATCAGCCCCAGCATTTT CASSPQGDNQPQHF
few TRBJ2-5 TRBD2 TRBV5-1 TGCGCCAGCAGCTTGGATTATGAGGGACTAGCGGTTGAGACCCAGTACTTC CASSLDYEGLAVETQYF
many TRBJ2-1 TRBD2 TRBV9 TGTGCCAGCAGCGTAGCGACTAGCCCAGCGCCCTACAATGAGCAGTTCTTC CASSVATSPAPYNEQFF
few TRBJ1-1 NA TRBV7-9 TGTGCCAGCAGCTTAGCGAAGTCAGGGTGGGACACTGAAGCTTTCTTT CASSLAKSGWDTEAFF
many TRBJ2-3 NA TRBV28 TGTGCCAGCAGTTTGGGGTTCGGACCAGATACGCAGTATTTT CASSLGFGPDTQYF
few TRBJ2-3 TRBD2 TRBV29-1 TGCAGCGTTGAGGGACTAGAAGTAGATACGCAGTATTTT CSVEGLEVDTQYF
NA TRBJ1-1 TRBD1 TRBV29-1 TGCAGCGCTAGCTACAGGGGTGACACTGAAGCTTTCTTT CSASYRGDTEAFF
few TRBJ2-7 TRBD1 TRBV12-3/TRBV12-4 TGTGCCAGCAGGGGACAGGGGGCGGACGAGCAGTACTTC CASRGQGADEQYF
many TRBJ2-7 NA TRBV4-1 TGCGCCAGCAGCCAAGCCAAGGGGCTCGAGCAGTACTTC CASSQAKGLEQYF
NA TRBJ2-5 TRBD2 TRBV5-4 TGTGCCAGCAGCGCCCTTGTGCGGGGGGGCGGAGAGACCCAGTACTTC CASSALVRGGGETQYF
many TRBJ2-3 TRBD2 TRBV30 TGTGCCTGGAGTCCACTAGCGGGAGGGGCAGATACGCAGTATTTT CAWSPLAGGADTQYF
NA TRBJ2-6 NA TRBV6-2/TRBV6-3 TGTGCCAGCAGCTCTGGCCAGGGGTATGGTGGGGCCAACGTCCTGACTTTC CASSSGQGYGGANVLTF
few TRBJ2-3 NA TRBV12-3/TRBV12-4 TGTGCCAGCAGTTTTGGACAGCCGCAGTATTTT CASSFGQPQYF
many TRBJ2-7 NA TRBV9 TGTGCCAGCAGCATTGACAGTGGCTACGAGCAGTACTTC CASSIDSGYEQYF
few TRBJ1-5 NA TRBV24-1 TGTGCCACCAGTGATAACCGGGACGGACATAGCAATCAGCCCCAGCATTTT CATSDNRDGHSNQPQHF
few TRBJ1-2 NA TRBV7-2 TGTGCCAGCAGCCAATTCGCCGGGTTAGATAACTATGGCTACACCTTC CASSQFAGLDNYGYTF
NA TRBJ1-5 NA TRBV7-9 TGTGCCAGCAGCTTATCTCCGCAGGACAATCAGCCCCAGCATTTT CASSLSPQDNQPQHF
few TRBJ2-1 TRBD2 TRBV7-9 TGTGCCAGCAGCCTAGCGGGGGCCCGCAATGAGCAGTTCTTC CASSLAGARNEQFF
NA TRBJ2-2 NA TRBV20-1 TGCAGTGCGACCGGACAGTTGAACACCGGGGAGCTGTTTTTT CSATGQLNTGELFF
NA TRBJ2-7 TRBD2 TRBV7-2 TGTGCCAGCAGCTTAGGGGTGGCTAGCGGGAGTTACGAGCAGTACTTC CASSLGVASGSYEQYF
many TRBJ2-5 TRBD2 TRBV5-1 TGCGCCAGCAGCGCGCTAGCGGGAGAAGAGACCCAGTACTTC CASSALAGEETQYF
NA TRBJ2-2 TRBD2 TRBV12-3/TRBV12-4 TGTGCCACTGCTTCGGGGGGGCTCAAGACCGGGGAGCTGTTTTTT CATASGGLKTGELFF
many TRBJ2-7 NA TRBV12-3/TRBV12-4 TGTGCCAGCAGTTTCGACAGATCCTACGAGCAGTACTTC CASSFDRSYEQYF
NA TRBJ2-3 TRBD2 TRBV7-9 TGTGCCAGCAGCCCACCCGCTAGCGGGATCACAGATACGCAGTATTTT CASSPPASGITDTQYF
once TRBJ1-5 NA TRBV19 TGTGCCAGTACCGATCGGCCCCAGCATTTT CASTDRPQHF
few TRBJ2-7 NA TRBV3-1 TGTGCCAGCGCGAACAGACCCTCCTACGAGCAGTACTTC CASANRPSYEQYF
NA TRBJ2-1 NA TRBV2 TGTGCCAGCAGTTGGCAGGGGTCCCCTGAGTCGGGTGTGCAGTTCTTC CASSWQGSPESGVQFF
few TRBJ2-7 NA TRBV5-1 TGCGCCAGCAGCTCCGCGGACTTCTCGTCCTCCTACGAGCAGTACTTC CASSSADFSSSYEQYF
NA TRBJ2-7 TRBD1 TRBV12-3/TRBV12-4 TGTGCCAGCAGTACGGGACAGCTATCCTACGAGCAGTACTTC CASSTGQLSYEQYF
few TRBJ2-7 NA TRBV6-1 TGTGCCAGCACGGTTGCGGGGACAACGGGTGAGCAGTACTTC CASTVAGTTGEQYF
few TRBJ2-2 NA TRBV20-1 TGCAGTGCTGGCCTTGGGGGCGGAACCGGGGAGCTGTTTTTT CSAGLGGGTGELFF
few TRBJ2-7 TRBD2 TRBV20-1 TGCAGGACCCATAGCGGGGGTCTTCCCTACGAGCAGTACTTC CRTHSGGLPYEQYF
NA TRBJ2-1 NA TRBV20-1 TGCAGTGCTAGAGATATAACCAGCTCCTACAATGAGCAGTTCTTC CSARDITSSYNEQFF
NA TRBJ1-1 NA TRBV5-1 TGCGCCAGCAGCGAAACAGGGAGATATGTCACTGAAGCTTTCTTT CASSETGRYVTEAFF
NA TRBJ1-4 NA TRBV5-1 TGCGCCAGCAGCTCGCAAGTGGGCGGAAATGAAAAACTGTTTTTT CASSSQVGGNEKLFF
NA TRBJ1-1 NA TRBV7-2 TGTGCCAGCAGCAGCTTGACAGGCGGCGGGGGAGCTTTCTTT CASSSLTGGGGAFF
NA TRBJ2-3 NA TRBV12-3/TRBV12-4 TGTGCCAGCAGCCCGCCCGGGACTCAACAGTATTTT CASSPPGTQQYF
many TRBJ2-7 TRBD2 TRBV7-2 TGTGCCAGCAGCTTGGGACTAAATTACGAGCAGTACTTC CASSLGLNYEQYF
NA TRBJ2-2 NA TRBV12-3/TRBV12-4 TGTGCCAGCAGTTCCCGGGACAGCCCGTCTGGGAGGGACACCGGGGAGCTGTTTTTT CASSSRDSPSGRDTGELFF
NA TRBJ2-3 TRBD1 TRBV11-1 TGTGCCAGCAGACAAACCGGGACAGGGACAGATACGCAGTATTTT CASRQTGTGTDTQYF
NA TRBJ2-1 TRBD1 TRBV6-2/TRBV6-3 TGTGCCAGCACCCGGGACAGGGCGTTAGTGCATTTCTTC CASTRDRALVHFF
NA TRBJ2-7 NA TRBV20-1 TGCAGTGCTAGAGATCCCCAGGGAGAGGGTTGGTACGAGCAGTACTTC CSARDPQGEGWYEQYF
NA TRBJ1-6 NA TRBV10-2 TGCGCCAGCAGGCCGGGCCTTACATCACCCCTCCACTTT CASRPGLTSPLHF
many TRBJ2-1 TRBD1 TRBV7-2 TGTGCCAGCAGCTTAGCCGGGACAGTGGGCTACAATGAGCAGTTCTTC CASSLAGTVGYNEQFF
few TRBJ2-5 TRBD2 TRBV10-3 TGTGCCACCCTTCGTAGCGGGGGAGTAAAAGAGACCCAGTACTTC CATLRSGGVKETQYF
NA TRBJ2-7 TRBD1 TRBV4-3 TGCGCCAGTTCTTTGGACAGGGGGTATTACGAGCAGTACTTC CASSLDRGYYEQYF